A single sample is the source of the 27 T cell receptor beta chains below, sequenced in a study of glioma-infiltrating T cells after dendritic cell vaccination. Assay used: immunoSEQ multiplex PCR; TCRdb lists only in-frame clones, some missing. The sample contains roughly 100,000 clones, roughly 79% of which appear only once. The sample consisted of blood, taken before dendritic cell vaccination. The receptors come from a human donor with glioblastoma.

The chain recombines TRBV4-1 with TRBJ2-7, with D unclear. V gave up 4 bases and J gave up 3 bases, with 16 bases separating them. There are 15 residues in the CDR3. Germline V gene data show CDR1 as MGHRA and CDR2 as YSYEKL. The CDR3 coding sequence is TGCGCCAGCAGCCTCAGCGTAGCCACCGACTACGAGCAGTACTTC. It encodes CASSLSVATDYEQYF.

The J gene is TRBJ1-6, the V gene TRBV4-1, with TRBD1 matching 8 bases. Losses at the gene ends were 1 base for V and 10 bases for J; bases not matched to a gene: 9. The CDR3 consists of 16 residues. Germline V lookup: CDR1 MGHRA, CDR2 YSYEKL. The CDR3 DNA reads as TGCGCCAGCAGCCAAGTATTCGGACAGGGTGGCTCACCCCTCCACTTT. This sequence encodes CASSQVFGQGGSPLHF.

The rearrangement uses TRBV11-2 and TRBJ2-7, with 11 nucleotides matching TRBD2. This CDR3 comprises 18 residues. Trimming took 6 bases from V and 5 from J; bases not matched to a gene: 18. The V gene's germline CDR1 is SGHAT and CDR2 FQNNGV. The CDR3 DNA sequence: TGTGCCAGCAGACCAGGGATCCTAGCGGGGGGCAGAGTCCACGAGCAGTACTTC. It codes for CASRPGILAGGRVHEQYF.

The chain recombines TRBV5-1 with TRBJ2-2, with D possibly TRBD2 on 5 matching bases. The germline CDR1 and CDR2 sequences are SGHRS and YFSETQ. Trimming stripped 0 bases from V and 5 bases from J, with 11 bases between. The CDR3 consists of 15 residues. DNA of the CDR3: TGCGCCAGCAGCTTGGTCGGGGTTTCAACCGGGGAGCTGTTTTTT. It specifies CASSLVGVSTGELFF.

CDR3 sequence reads: CASLTGLNTEAFF. The CDR3 DNA is TGTGCCAGTCTCACCGGTTTGAACACTGAAGCTTTCTTT. The chain couples TRBV28 to TRBJ1-1, with D unclear. The germline V and J ends were trimmed by 9 bases and 0 bases, with 11 bases remaining between them. The germline CDR1 and CDR2 sequences are MDHEN and SYDVKM. CDR3 size: 13 residues.

The chain couples TRBV5-8 to TRBJ2-2; D is ambiguous. This CDR3 has 14 residues. Deletions cut 5 bases from V and 0 bases from J, with 8 bases between. Germline V gene lookup returns CDR1 SGHTS and CDR2 YDEGEE. CDR3 sequence reads: CASRPGPNTGELFF. The CDR3 coding sequence is TGTGCCAGCAGACCTGGGCCGAACACCGGGGAGCTGTTTTTT.

The chain combines TRBV29-1 with TRBJ1-1, with 10 positions matching TRBD1. J lost 5 bases, V lost 1 base, and 4 bases had no gene match. The CDR3 loop spans 14 amino acids. CDR1 is SQVTM and CDR2 is ANQGSEA in the germline V gene. The CDR3 coding sequence is TGCAGCGTTGAAGTGACAGGGGGCAGTACTGAAGCTTTCTTT. This encodes CSVEVTGGSTEAFF.

The sample holds one count of this clone. The CDR3 is CASSWDRTYEQYF. The CDR3 nucleotides are TGTGCCAGCTCCTGGGACAGGACATACGAGCAGTACTTC. The rearrangement uses TRBV6-1 and TRBJ2-7; 8 bases line up with TRBD1. There are 13 residues in the CDR3. V shed 8 bases, J shed 4 bases, and the junction held 7 bases outside the gene matches. Germline V gives CDR1 MNHNS, CDR2 SASEGT.

V and J are TRBV5-6 and TRBJ1-2, with D perhaps TRBD1 (5 bases). Trimming shortened V by 0 bases and J by 7 bases, and 16 bases separated the two germline ends. CDR3 length equals 15 residues. Germline CDR1 SGHDT, CDR2 YYEEEE. This CDR3 is CASSLVGGTGGGYTF. The CDR3, as DNA: TGTGCCAGCAGCTTGGTGGGCGGGACCGGGGGTGGCTACACCTTC.

The chain's CDR3 is CAWSVLQGGSEQYF. For the CDR3, the DNA is TGTGCCTGGAGTGTCCTGCAGGGGGGAAGCGAGCAGTACTTC. The rearrangement uses TRBV30 and TRBJ2-7, with D maybe TRBD1 (7 bases). V gave up 0 bases and J gave up 6 bases, with 15 bases separating them. The CDR3 covers 14 residues. Looked up from germline, CDR1 is GTSNPN and CDR2 is SVGIG (reference sequence).

This chain joins TRBV18 and TRBJ2-3; TRBD1 agrees at 7 bases. The trim removed 5 bases at V and 3 bases at J, leaving 11 bases unmatched. The CDR3 covers 16 residues. In germline, CDR1 is KGHSH, CDR2 LQKENI. The CDR3 is CASSSQGVKITDTQYF. The DNA for the CDR3 is TGTGCCAGCTCAAGCCAGGGGGTGAAGATTACAGATACGCAGTATTTT.

The chain uses TRBV4-1 and TRBJ2-2; 8 bases match TRBD2. Germline CDR1 and CDR2: MGHRA and YSYEKL. The CDR3 consists of 18 residues. J gave up 2 bases and V 0 bases, and 8 bases lay outside the gene matches. The CDR3 nucleotides are TGCGCCAGCAGCCAAGATATGGCAGCGGGGGAAAACACCGGGGAGCTGTTTTTT. It encodes CASSQDMAAGENTGELFF.

This sequence joins TRBV5-1 and TRBJ2-3; TRBD2 matches 10 bases. The junction had 7 bases not matched to a gene; V was cut back by 0 bases and J by 3 bases. The CDR3 length is 17 residues. Germline loops: CDR1 SGHRS, CDR2 YFSETQ. CDR3 DNA sequence: TGCGCCAGCAGCTTGGCCAGCGGGGGGGCGGGGACAGATACGCAGTATTTT. Its protein product is CASSLASGGAGTDTQYF. The entire variable domain, with the rest obtained from reference TRBV5-1 and TRBJ2-3, is as follows: KAGVTQTPRYLIKTRGQQVTLSCSPISGHRSVSWYQQTPGQGLQFLFEYFSETQRNKGNFPGRFSGRQFSNSRSEMNVSTLELGDSALYLCASSLASGGAGTDTQYFGPGTRLTVL.

The table lists this clone with a few counts. The chain has TRBV2 and TRBJ1-2; 9 bases align to TRBD1. CDR1 is SNHLY, CDR2 FYNNEI, per germline. The CDR3 sequence is 13 residues long. Unmatched junction bases numbered 1, after V lost 3 bases and J lost 5 bases. CDR3 sequence reads: CASSDGQGYGYTF. The DNA of the CDR3 is TGTGCCAGCAGTGACGGACAGGGGTATGGCTACACCTTC. Looking up the rest from reference TRBV2 and TRBJ1-2 gives the full variable domain: EPEVTQTPSHQVTQMGQEVILRCVPISNHLYFYWYRQILGQKVEFLVSFYNNEISEKSEIFDDQFSVERPDGSNFTLKIRSTKLEDSAMYFCASSDGQGYGYTFGSGTRLTVV.

The CDR3 bases are TGTGCCAGCACCCGAACCCTCAGGGGGAATCAGCCCCAGCATTTT. Protein: CASTRTLRGNQPQHF. The chain combines TRBV6-4 with TRBJ1-5, with 7 bases that match TRBD1. From germline, CDR1 is MRHNA and CDR2 SNTAGT. The CDR3 runs to 15 residues. V gave up 7 bases and J gave up 4 bases; unmatched junction bases: 10.

The V call is TRBV19, the J call TRBJ2-7; TRBD1 aligns across 8 bases. The CDR3 extends over 17 amino acids. Germline CDR1 LNHDA, CDR2 SQIVND (reference sequence). Trimming at V came to 5 bases and at J to 0 bases, leaving 12 bases not matched to a gene. DNA for the CDR3: TGTGCCAGTAGTCCGGACGCCGGGACAGGTAGCTCCTACGAGCAGTACTTC. It translates to CASSPDAGTGSSYEQYF.

This sequence joins TRBV18 and TRBJ2-1; TRBD2 matches at 7 bases. This CDR3 is 14 amino acids long. With 6 bases clipped from V and 2 bases from J, the junction kept 4 bases outside the gene matches. CDR1 is KGHSH and CDR2 is LQKENI in the germline V gene. The CDR3: CASSGGTPYNEQFF. Here the CDR3 DNA reads TGTGCCAGCTCCGGGGGGACTCCCTACAATGAGCAGTTCTTC. The full variable domain, with the rest looked up from reference TRBV18 and TRBJ2-1, is NAGVMQNPRHLVRRRGQEARLRCSPMKGHSHVYWYRQLPEEGLKFMVYLQKENIIDESGMPKERFSAEFPKEGPSILRIQQVVRGDSAAYFCASSGGTPYNEQFFGPGTRLTVL.

The chain employs TRBV9 and TRBJ1-2, with 8 bases matching TRBD1. The CDR3 spans 16 residues. With 3 bases clipped from V and 0 bases from J, the junction kept 7 bases outside the gene matches. Germline CDR1 is SGDLS and CDR2 is YYNGEE. This CDR3 is CASSARQGMANYGYTF. In nucleotides, the CDR3 is TGTGCCAGCAGCGCCAGACAGGGGATGGCTAACTATGGCTACACCTTC.

The table lists this clone with a few counts. This sequence joins TRBV10-2 and TRBJ2-5; possibly TRBD1 for D (6 bases). The germline CDR1 and CDR2 sequences are WSHSY and SAAADI. This CDR3 is 13 amino acids long. The V end lost 2 bases, the J end lost 7 bases, and 11 bases lay between the germline ends. CDR3 in amino acids: CASSEDRWGTQYF. CDR3 in DNA: TGCGCCAGCAGTGAGGACAGGTGGGGGACCCAGTACTTC.

V usage is TRBV19 and J usage is TRBJ1-5, with D tentatively TRBD1 (6 bases). CDR1 and CDR2 (germline): LNHDA, SQIVND (reference sequence). The CDR3 contains 14 residues. Trimming took 4 bases from V and 3 from J, leaving 10 bases between them. The CDR3 DNA follows: TGTGCCAGTAGTACAGGACAGTTCAATCAGCCCCAGCATTTT. This translates into CASSTGQFNQPQHF.

V and J are TRBV7-2 and TRBJ2-1; maybe TRBD2 (6 bases). Germline values: CDR1 SGHTA, CDR2 FQGNSA. Trimming shortened V by 1 base and J by 1 base, and 8 bases separated the two germline ends. This CDR3 comprises 15 residues. In DNA form, the CDR3 reads TGTGCCAGCAGCTTAGGGGGGGTGTCCTACAATGAGCAGTTCTTC. Amino acid sequence: CASSLGGVSYNEQFF. Filled out from reference TRBV7-2 and TRBJ2-1, the complete variable domain reads GAGVSQSPSNKVTEKGKDVELRCDPISGHTALYWYRQSLGQGLEFLIYFQGNSAPDKSGLPSDRFSAERTGGSVSTLTIQRTQQEDSAVYLCASSLGGVSYNEQFFGPGTRLTVL.

The rearrangement uses TRBV7-2 and TRBJ2-5; TRBD2 is a possible D gene (7 bases). Germline V gene sequence: CDR1 SGHTA, CDR2 FQGNSA. The CDR3 runs to 16 residues. Trimming shortened V by 5 bases and J by 5 bases, and 21 bases separated the two germline ends. The CDR3 protein is CASSGRPEGGMETQYF. CDR3 DNA sequence: TGTGCCAGCAGCGGTCGCCCGGAGGGGGGGATGGAGACCCAGTACTTC.

J is TRBJ1-1 and V is TRBV7-6, with D possibly TRBD1 on 5 matching bases. Trimming pared 1 base from V and 0 bases from J, leaving 12 bases between. Germline CDR1 reads SGHVS; CDR2 reads FNYEAQ. This CDR3 spans 16 amino acids. Here the CDR3 reads CASSLGEGILNTEAFF. The CDR3 DNA follows: TGTGCCAGCAGCTTAGGGGAGGGGATTTTGAACACTGAAGCTTTCTTT.

This chain uses TRBV4-1 with TRBJ1-2; tentatively, D is TRBD1 (6 bases). Germline V gene sequence: CDR1 MGHRA, CDR2 YSYEKL. Trimming took off 5 bases at V and 5 bases at J, with 12 bases between the two ends. This CDR3 is built from 13 residues. CDR3 amino acids: CASSSPQGYGYTF. The DNA of the CDR3 is TGCGCCAGCAGCTCCCCGCAGGGGTATGGCTACACCTTC.

In regard to this clone: Just one base apart from a much larger clone, this may be a read error. The chain carries TRBV7-8 and TRBJ2-3; no definite D call. The CDR3 is made up of 12 amino acids. Trimming removed 2 bases at V and 4 bases at J, with 4 bases between. Germline V gene data show CDR1 as SGHVS and CDR2 as FQNEAQ. The CDR3 DNA is TGTGCCAGCAGCTTATCTGCAGATACGCAGTATTTT. Its protein product is CASSLSADTQYF. The whole variable domain, remainder taken from reference TRBV7-8 and TRBJ2-3, is GAGVSQSPRYKVAKRGQDVALRCDPISGHVSLFWYQQALGQGPEFLTYFQNEAQLDKSGLPSDRFFAERPEGSVSTLKIQRTQQEDSAVYLCASSLSADTQYFGPGTRLTVL.

The chain carries TRBV5-3 and TRBJ2-7; 10 positions agree with TRBD2. TRBV5-3 is an ORF, and what it does is uncertain. There are 16 residues in the CDR3. V lost 0 bases and J lost 4; bases outside the gene matches: 7. CDR3 in DNA: TGTGCCAGAAGCTTGGTCCATCCTAGCGGGGGTTACGAGCAGTACTTC. Translated, it gives CARSLVHPSGGYEQYF.

The gene calls are TRBV4-3 and TRBJ2-7; TRBD1 aligns across 7 bases. The CDR3 covers 15 residues. Germline V gene lookup returns CDR1 LGHNA and CDR2 YSLEER. V shed 0 bases and J 5 bases; nucleotides not matched to a gene: 7. CDR3: CASSQDRGLRNEQYF. Written as DNA, the CDR3 is TGCGCCAGCAGCCAAGATAGGGGGCTCCGTAACGAGCAGTACTTC.